This TCR beta chain was sequenced in a study of T cells in women clearing cervical HPV infection. Notes on this clone: The read ends 3 residues early relative to the CDR3; the germline J gene fills the gap.

CDR3 size: 13 residues. CDR1 is SNHLY and CDR2 is FYNNEI in the germline V gene. Trimming pared 6 bases from V and 7 bases from J, leaving 12 bases between. TCRdb's table, derived via immunoSEQ multiplex PCR, lists solely in-frame clones and lacks some. This sample's table reports about 16,000 clones. V gene TRBV2 combines with J gene TRBJ2-2; D might be TRBD1 (8 bases). The sample taken for sequencing was blood buffy coat. The clonotype was recovered from a woman between 18 and 70 years old with a cervical HPV16 infection that either progressed to CIN3+ or cleared (not recorded which). The CDR3 reads CASRDREGGELFF. CDR3 bases read: TGTGCCAGCAGGGACAGGGAGGGCGGGGAG. The full variable domain, its missing parts supplied by reference TRBV2 and TRBJ2-2, is EPEVTQTPSHQVTQMGQEVILRCVPISNHLYFYWYRQILGQKVEFLVSFYNNEISEKSEIFDDQFSVERPDGSNFTLKIRSTKLEDSAMYFCASRDREGGELFFGEGSRLTVL.